The 15 T cell receptor beta chains in this list originate from one sample, sequenced in a study of OX40 agonist ivuxolimab in advanced cancers. TCRdb's copy holds only in-frame clones and misses some; the assay was immunoSEQ multiplex PCR. The sample has about 55,000 clones; about nine tenths are singletons. The sequencing here drew on CD4+ or CD8+ T cells sorted from blood, taken in a trial of the OX40 agonist ivuxolimab. These receptors originate from an adult with an advanced solid tumor such as melanoma, head and neck, liver or kidney cancer.

This chain uses TRBV7-9 with TRBJ2-1; the D gene is possibly TRBD1 (6 bases). Germline V CDR1 and CDR2: SEHNR, FQNEAQ (reference sequence). The CDR3 runs to 16 residues. Trimming removed 4 bases at V and 0 bases at J, with 13 bases between. DNA of the CDR3: TGTGCCAGCAGCTCTAATACAGGGAGCTCCTACAATGAGCAGTTCTTC. This codes for CASSSNTGSSYNEQFF.

V usage is TRBV10-2 and J usage is TRBJ2-5, with 12 bases aligning to TRBD2. The CDR3 spans 16 residues. Trimming cost V 3 bases and J 1 base; bases outside gene matches: 3. Germline V gene sequence: CDR1 WSHSY, CDR2 SAAADI. Here the CDR3 reads CASSERTSGIQETQYF. In DNA, the CDR3 is TGCGCCAGCAGTGAAAGGACTAGCGGGATCCAAGAGACCCAGTACTTC.

The J gene is TRBJ2-3, the V gene TRBV9; 7 bases fit TRBD2. The V gene end was trimmed by 0 bases and the J gene end by 1 base; junction bases not matched to a gene: 8. Germline assignment: CDR1 SGDLS and CDR2 YYNGEE. The CDR3 spans 17 residues. CDR3 sequence (DNA): TGTGCCAGCAGCGTAGGAAATAGCGGGCTAGGCACAGATACGCAGTATTTT. Amino acids: CASSVGNSGLGTDTQYF. Full variable domain (outside the CDR3, taken from reference TRBV9 and TRBJ2-3): DSGVTQTPKHLITATGQRVTLRCSPRSGDLSVYWYQQSLDQGLQFLIQYYNGEERAKGNILERFSAQQFPDLHSELNLSSLELGDSALYFCASSVGNSGLGTDTQYFGPGTRLTVL.

The rearrangement links TRBV30 to TRBJ2-5; D unclear. Germline loops: CDR1 GTSNPN, CDR2 SVGIG (reference sequence). The germline V and J ends were trimmed by 1 base and 5 bases, with 17 bases remaining between them. The CDR3 is made up of 15 amino acids. CDR3 loop: CAWSGVPQSAETQYF. The CDR3 DNA reads TGTGCCTGGAGTGGGGTCCCCCAGTCGGCGGAGACCCAGTACTTC.

J is TRBJ2-1 and V is TRBV11-3; D might be TRBD2 (5 bases). Between the trimmed V and J ends, which lost 4 bases and 0 bases, there was a span of 13 bases. Germline V gives CDR1 SGHNT, CDR2 YENEEA. CDR3 size: 16 residues. The DNA for the CDR3 is TGTGCCAGCAGCTCGTCTCTCCGGGGCTCCTACAATGAGCAGTTCTTC. Encoded protein: CASSSSLRGSYNEQFF.

The gene calls are TRBV11-2 and TRBJ2-1, with TRBD1 matching over 8 bases. Germline loops: CDR1 SGHAT, CDR2 FQNNGV. Trimming removed 5 bases from V and 4 bases from J; junction bases left unmatched: 1. CDR3 size: 13 residues. Written as DNA, the CDR3 is TGTGCCAGCAGCGGGACAGGTTACAATGAGCAGTTCTTC. It is translated as CASSGTGYNEQFF. The full variable domain, in which reference TRBV11-2 and TRBJ2-1 provide the parts outside the CDR3, is EAGVAQSPRYKIIEKRQSVAFWCNPISGHATLYWYQQILGQGPKLLIQFQNNGVVDDSQLPKDRFSAERLKGVDSTLKIQPAKLEDSAVYLCASSGTGYNEQFFGPGTRLTVL.

The table lists this clone with a few counts. The rearrangement joins TRBV25-1 to TRBJ1-2; D ambiguous. The length of the CDR3 is 12 residues. Looked up from germline, CDR1 is MGHDK and CDR2 is SYGVNS. Trimming removed 3 bases at V and 8 bases at J, with 10 bases between. The chain's CDR3 is CASSDPGSGYTF. As DNA, the CDR3 is TGTGCCAGCAGTGACCCCGGGTCCGGCTACACCTTC.

This clone turned up a few times. The V call is TRBV5-1, the J call TRBJ2-1, with 7 nucleotides matching TRBD2. Trimming cost V 0 bases and J 9 bases; bases outside gene matches: 6. Germline CDR1 SGHRS, CDR2 YFSETQ. The CDR3 consists of 14 residues. CDR3 nucleotide sequence: TGCGCCAGCAGCTTGGGGGACTATGATACTGAGCAGTTCTTC. As protein: CASSLGDYDTEQFF.

The chain couples TRBV2 to TRBJ2-7; 8 nucleotides agree with TRBD1. From germline, CDR1 is SNHLY and CDR2 FYNNEI. J was trimmed by 6 bases and V by 8 bases; bases with no gene match: 18. This CDR3 contains 16 residues. As DNA, the CDR3 is TGTGCCAGCCAGTTTATGCCAGGGGGCGCAACGGGCGAGCAGTACTTC. This codes for CASQFMPGGATGEQYF.

V gene TRBV4-1 combines with J gene TRBJ1-2; the D is unclear. The CDR3 sequence is 16 residues long. CDR1 and CDR2 (germline): MGHRA, YSYEKL. V was cut by 0 bases and J by 1 base, with 12 bases left in between. The CDR3: CASSQDGETVNYGYTF. The CDR3, as DNA: TGCGCCAGCAGCCAAGATGGGGAGACGGTTAACTATGGCTACACCTTC.

In this sample, this clone turned up a few times. The chain has TRBV7-8 and TRBJ1-2; tentative D call: TRBD1 (6 bases). The CDR3 is 15 residues long. In germline, CDR1 is SGHVS, CDR2 FQNEAQ. V was trimmed by 0 bases and J by 4 bases, leaving 12 bases between them. For the CDR3, the DNA is TGTGCCAGCAGCTTAGCGCCAGGGGTGGGCTATGGCTACACCTTC. Translating gives CASSLAPGVGYGYTF.

The chain uses TRBV18 and TRBJ1-2; no clear D gene. Trimming pared 2 bases from V and 5 bases from J, leaving 9 bases between. CDR3 length: 13 residues. CDR1 and CDR2 from the germline V gene are KGHSH and LQKENI. The CDR3 nucleotides are TGTGCCAGCTCACCATCAGGTCAATATGGCTACACCTTC. Translation gives CASSPSGQYGYTF.

The chain joins TRBV18 to TRBJ2-7, with D uncertain. The CDR3 consists of 13 residues. V gave up 1 base and J gave up 3 bases, with 7 bases separating them. CDR1 KGHSH and CDR2 LQKENI come from the germline V gene. CDR3 sequence reads: CASSPRLDYEQYF. CDR3 nucleotides: TGTGCCAGCTCACCACGTCTGGACTACGAGCAGTACTTC.

The count of this clone is one. The CDR3: CAIRTGGSYNEQFF. In DNA form, the CDR3 reads TGTGCCATTAGGACAGGGGGCTCCTACAATGAGCAGTTCTTC. The genes are TRBV10-3 and TRBJ2-1; 10 bases match TRBD1. Per the germline V gene, CDR1 is ENHRY and CDR2 is SYGVKD. This CDR3 has 14 residues. V gave up 9 bases and J gave up 0 bases; unmatched junction bases: 2.

This chain connects TRBV11-2 to TRBJ2-5; 7 nucleotides match TRBD2. Germline lookup yields CDR1 SGHAT and CDR2 FQNNGV. The CDR3 extends over 14 amino acids. The ends lost 4 bases at V and 4 bases at J; junction bases unmatched: 6. The DNA for the CDR3 is TGTGCCAGCAGCTACGGACGGACTAGAGAGACCCAGTACTTC. It codes for CASSYGRTRETQYF.